What follows are 17 T cell receptor beta chains derived from one specimen sequenced in a study of tumor and adjacent non-tumor tissue in lung cancer. The library came from three nested PCR rounds adapted from ARM-PCR protocols. TCRdb re-called the multiplex PCR reads through MiXCR, storing one row per CDR3 protein. The sample consists of about 98,000 distinct CDR3 sequences, more than 80% of them appearing once. RNA was extracted from bulk tissue without any cell sorting. This non-tumor lung sample came from over 3 cm beyond the tumor edge. Input material: distant non-tumor lung tissue. These receptors were obtained from a man aged 55 to 70 with small cell lung cancer.

On this clonotype: One end of the junction is discordant with germline, which a read error may explain. The chain couples TRBV5-5 to TRBJ2-3, with a possible D match to TRBD1 (8 bases). Germline V gene data show CDR1 as SGHKS and CDR2 as YYEKEE (reference sequence). The CDR3 is 15 amino acids. CDR3 nucleotide sequence: TGTGCCAGTAGCTTGGCAGGGGAGGGGACAGGTACGCAGTATTTT. Its protein product is CASSLAGEGTGTQYF.

Notes on this clonotype: No conserved phenylalanine or tryptophan is present at the end of the CDR3, so a read error is the likely explanation. V and J are TRBV24-1 and TRBJ2-3, with D perhaps matching TRBD1 (5 bases). The CDR3 loop spans 16 amino acids. In germline, CDR1 is KGHDR, CDR2 SFDVKD. Trimming took 1 base from V and 6 from J, leaving 16 bases between them. The CDR3 is CATSDFGQGDTDTQYY. The CDR3 region has the DNA TGTGCCACCAGTGATTTCGGGCAGGGTGACACCGATACGCAGTATTAT.

This clonotype was counted many times. Written as DNA, the CDR3 is TGTGCCAGCAGCACTCTCCCGGGACTAGCGGGAGGGAATGAGCAGTTCTTC. Translation gives CASSTLPGLAGGNEQFF. This chain links TRBV12-3 or TRBV12-4 with TRBJ2-1, with 16 bases identical to TRBD2. The V and J ends lost 6 bases and 7 bases, in that order; junction bases with no gene match: 9. The length of the CDR3 is 17 residues.

This clonotype was seen a few times. A much larger clone differs from this one at a single base, so this may be a read error. The chain employs TRBV25-1 and TRBJ2-7; D is uncertain. There are 12 residues in the CDR3. V lost 6 bases to trimming and J lost 5 bases, with 11 bases between them. The germline V gene encodes CDR1 MGHDK and CDR2 SYGVNS. The CDR3 loop reads CASSPTWHEQYF. The CDR3 nucleotides are TGTGCCAGCAGCCCCACATGGCACGAGCAGTACTTC.

Comment on this clonotype: Since the CDR3 does not end with the conserved phenylalanine or tryptophan, this likely comes from a read error. V is TRBV20-1 and J is TRBJ1-2, with 8 bases matching TRBD1. Unmatched junction bases numbered 2, after V lost 6 bases and J lost 8 bases. Per germline, CDR1 DFQATT and CDR2 SNEGSKA (reference sequence). The CDR3 totals 10 residues. CDR3 amino acids: CSAQGAGYTI. DNA of the CDR3: TGCAGTGCCCAGGGGGCGGGCTACACCATC.

Worth noting for this clonotype: The junction shows a germline mismatch at one end, possibly a read error. The chain uses TRBV6-1 and TRBJ2-5; D perhaps matches TRBD1 (5 bases). From germline, CDR1 is MNHNS and CDR2 SASEGT. The CDR3 has 15 amino acids. CDR3 in DNA: TGTGCCAGCAACCGACAATGGTGGGGCCAAGAGACCCAGTATTTC. Residues: CASNRQWWGQETQYF.

This chain joins TRBV20-1 and TRBJ1-6; D may be TRBD1 (6 bases). V lost 7 bases and J 12 bases, leaving 19 bases between the germline ends. CDR1 and CDR2 from the germline V gene are DFQATT and SNEGSKA (reference sequence). The CDR3 is 13 amino acids. CDR3 protein: CSDHTGSRLPLHF. The CDR3 DNA is TGCAGTGATCATACAGGGTCTAGATTACCCCTCCACTTT.

The rearrangement links TRBV13 to TRBJ1-6; D ambiguous. This CDR3 spans 17 amino acids. Germline CDR1 PRHDT, CDR2 FYEKMQ (reference sequence). The V end was cut by 5 bases, the J end by 0 bases, with 14 bases between. This CDR3 is CASSQNKESSYNSPLHF. The CDR3 coding sequence is TGTGCCAGCAGCCAAAACAAAGAAAGCTCCTATAATTCACCCCTCCACTTT.

As to this clonotype: A much larger clone sits a single nucleotide away, making a read error possible. V gene TRBV24-1 combines with J gene TRBJ2-6, with D uncertain. Trimming took 9 bases from V and 0 from J, leaving 11 bases between them. The length of the CDR3 is 15 residues. Per germline, CDR1 KGHDR and CDR2 SFDVKD. The CDR3 DNA reads TGTGCCACCGGTGGCCTCAGCTCTGGGGCCAACGTCCTGACTTTC. Translated, it gives CATGGLSSGANVLTF.

A note on this clonotype: At one end, the junction sequence differs from germline, possibly due to a read error. The rearrangement links TRBV28 to TRBJ2-7; no reliable D call. CDR3 length: 13 residues. Germline-derived CDR1 and CDR2 are MDHEN and SYDVKM. The CDR3 here is CSSSRWLSYEQYF. The CDR3 DNA sequence: TGCTCCAGCAGCCGCTGGCTATCCTACGAGCAGTACTTC.

With regard to this clonotype: Sequence at one end of the junction differs from germline and may be a read error. The chain links TRBV6-5 to TRBJ2-1; tentatively, D is TRBD1 or TRBD2 (5 bases each). This CDR3 region has 15 residues. Per the germline V gene, CDR1 is MNHEY and CDR2 is SVGAGI. The CDR3 nucleotides are TGCGCCAACAGTTACTGTGGGGGAGTGGGTAATGAGCAGTTCTTC. Its translation: CANSYCGGVGNEQFF.

This clonotype was seen repeatedly, ten times or more. The chain employs TRBV20-1 and TRBJ2-5; 11 bases fit TRBD2. V trimming: 6 bases; J trimming: 0 bases; junction bases outside the gene matches: 6. This CDR3 is 15 amino acids long. Germline V lookup: CDR1 DFQATT, CDR2 SNEGSKA (reference sequence). The CDR3 bases are TGCAGTGCCCGAAGACTAGCGGGAAACCAAGAGACCCAGTACTTC. Its protein is CSARRLAGNQETQYF.

With respect to this clonotype: The junction and the germline gene differ at one end; a read error may be behind it. This chain uses TRBV5-5 with TRBJ2-1; D is perhaps TRBD2 (6 bases). Germline V gene data show CDR1 as SGHKS and CDR2 as YYEKEE (reference sequence). CDR3 length: 20 residues. The CDR3 loop reads CAGRPGISRTLLSRENEQFF. In DNA form, the CDR3 reads TGTGCCGGCAGGCCTGGGATTAGTAGAACCCTTTTGTCCCGGGAGAATGAGCAGTTCTTC.

Note on this clonotype: At one of its ends the junction is not consistent with the germline gene, which may arise from a read error. The chain employs TRBV10-2 and TRBJ1-1; weak D call: TRBD1 (6 bases). CDR1 is WSHSY, CDR2 SAAADI, per germline. The CDR3 length is 13 residues. The CDR3 reads CAIRRQANTEALF. The CDR3 nucleotides read TGCGCCATCAGAAGACAGGCGAACACTGAAGCTCTCTTT.

The J gene is TRBJ1-5, the V gene TRBV29-1, with D possibly matching TRBD1 (5 bases). CDR1 SQVTM and CDR2 ANQGSEA come from the germline V gene. Trimming left V 4 bases short and J 7 bases short, with 14 bases between. The CDR3 covers 13 residues. The CDR3 DNA sequence: TGCAGCGTTGGAGGGGCAGAGAACCAGCCCCAGCATTTT. Translation: CSVGGAENQPQHF.

This clonotype is a singleton in its sample. Germline is not matched at one junction end, which may reflect a read error. V and J are TRBV6-1 and TRBJ2-3; 10 nucleotides agree with TRBD2. The CDR3 extends over 16 amino acids. The V gene's germline CDR1 is MNHNS and CDR2 SASEGT. The CDR3: CTSSDEASGSPDTQYF. CDR3 nucleotide sequence: TGTACCAGTAGTGACGAGGCTAGCGGGAGCCCAGATACGCAGTATTTT.

The V gene is TRBV4-1, the J gene TRBJ1-4; TRBD1 is a possible D gene (5 bases). The CDR3 loop spans 15 amino acids. Germline values: CDR1 MGHRA, CDR2 YSYEKL. The CDR3 DNA sequence: TGCACAAGCAGCCTTTACAGGAGCCCGAACGAAAAACTGTTTTTT. It codes for CTSSLYRSPNEKLFF.